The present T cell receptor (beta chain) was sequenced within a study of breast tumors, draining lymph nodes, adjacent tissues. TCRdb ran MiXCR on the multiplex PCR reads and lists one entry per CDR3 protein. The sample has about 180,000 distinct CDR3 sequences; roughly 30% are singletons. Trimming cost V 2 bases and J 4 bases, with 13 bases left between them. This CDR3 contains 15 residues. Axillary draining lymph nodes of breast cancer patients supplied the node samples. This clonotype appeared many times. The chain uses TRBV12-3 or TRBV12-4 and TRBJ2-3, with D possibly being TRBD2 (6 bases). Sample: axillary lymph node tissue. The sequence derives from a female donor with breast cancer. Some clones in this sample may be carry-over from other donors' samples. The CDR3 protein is CASSLTGEVADTQYF. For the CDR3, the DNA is TGTGCCAGCAGTTTAACGGGAGAGGTAGCAGATACGCAGTATTTT.